Presented here are 30 T cell receptor beta chains from one specimen sequenced in a study of CD8 T cells in Susac syndrome. Random hexamers were used to reverse transcribe an amount of about 0.5 to 1 ug RNA. TCRdb independently ran MiXCR on the immunoSEQ multiplex PCR reads; one entry per CDR3 protein. The table includes approximately 160,000 distinct CDR3 sequences, under 95% detected once. Sequenced input: CD4+ T cells from PBMCs. The receptor set was obtained from a human donor with multiple sclerosis.

V usage is TRBV9 and J usage is TRBJ2-3, with D tentatively TRBD1 or TRBD2 (5 bases each). Germline lookup yields CDR1 SGDLS and CDR2 YYNGEE. CDR3 length: 14 residues. V was trimmed by 4 bases and J by 6 bases, leaving 15 bases between them. CDR3: CASSPGRRSDTQYF. The CDR3, as DNA: TGTGCCAGCAGCCCGGGACGGAGGTCCGATACGCAGTATTTT.

This chain connects TRBV28 to TRBJ1-2; the match to TRBD1 covers 7 bases. The V gene's germline CDR1 is MDHEN and CDR2 SYDVKM. Trimming took 7 bases from V and 2 from J; bases not matched to a gene: 4. The CDR3 has 13 residues. CDR3 protein: CASTQGQNYGYTF. In DNA, the CDR3 is TGTGCCAGCACCCAGGGACAGAACTATGGCTACACCTTC.

The chain has TRBV28 and TRBJ2-7; TRBD2 is a possible D gene (6 bases). Germline V gene sequence: CDR1 MDHEN, CDR2 SYDVKM. V was cut by 5 bases and J by 4 bases, with 15 bases left in between. The CDR3 loop spans 14 amino acids. The CDR3 DNA reads TGTGCCAGCAGTCCCCGGCTAGCGAGGTACGAGCAGTACTTC. Protein: CASSPRLARYEQYF.

The chain carries TRBV7-3 and TRBJ2-3; weak D call: TRBD1 (6 bases). V was clipped by 4 bases and J by 0 bases, with 14 bases between them. Germline V gene sequence: CDR1 SGHTA, CDR2 FQGTGA. The CDR3 consists of 16 residues. The CDR3 coding sequence is TGTGCCAGCAGCTCACAGGGCCGCCTTAGCACAGATACGCAGTATTTT. It encodes CASSSQGRLSTDTQYF.

This chain uses TRBV5-1 with TRBJ1-2, with D maybe TRBD1 (6 bases). CDR3 length: 12 amino acids. The ends were cut back, 7 bases at V and 6 bases at J, with 13 bases in the middle. Germline CDR1 SGHRS, CDR2 YFSETQ. CDR3 sequence reads: CASHTGADGYTF. CDR3 nucleotide sequence: TGCGCCAGCCACACGGGGGCAGATGGCTACACCTTC.

The chain carries TRBV2 and TRBJ1-6, with TRBD1 matching over 9 bases. Germline trimming cut 0 bases from V and 0 bases from J; bases unmatched to any gene: 6. Per the germline V gene, CDR1 is SNHLY and CDR2 is FYNNEI. CDR3 length equals 19 residues. The CDR3 loop is CASSEAGTGKRSYNSPLHF. The CDR3 DNA sequence: TGTGCCAGCAGTGAAGCTGGGACAGGGAAACGCTCCTATAATTCACCCCTCCACTTT.

The J gene is TRBJ2-1, the V gene TRBV7-2; 11 positions agree with TRBD2. The ends lost 4 bases at V and 9 bases at J; junction bases unmatched: 8. This CDR3 has 15 amino acids. Germline lookup yields CDR1 SGHTA and CDR2 FQGNSA. The CDR3 protein is CASSWGLAALGEQFF. In nucleotides, the CDR3 is TGTGCCAGCAGCTGGGGACTAGCGGCCTTAGGTGAGCAGTTCTTC.

V gene TRBV5-1 combines with J gene TRBJ2-1; 7 nucleotides line up with TRBD1. With V trimmed by 1 base and J by 0 bases, 4 bases remained unmatched. CDR1 is SGHRS, CDR2 YFSETQ, per germline. CDR3 length: 16 residues. The CDR3 reads CASSLTTGSSYNEQFF. CDR3 DNA: TGCGCCAGCAGCTTGACGACAGGGAGCTCCTACAATGAGCAGTTCTTC.

Written as DNA, the CDR3 is TGTGCCAGCAGCTATGAAGACAGGTCCCCGCAAGCTTTCTTT. Its protein product is CASSYEDRSPQAFF. The V and J genes are TRBV5-5 and TRBJ1-1; weak D call: TRBD1 (6 bases). Germline-derived CDR1 and CDR2 are SGHKS and YYEKEE (reference sequence). This CDR3 spans 14 amino acids. V was shortened by 3 bases and J by 9 bases, with 18 bases between the two germline ends.

The chain is built from TRBV6-5 and TRBJ2-2; 7 bases map to TRBD2. The CDR3 totals 15 residues. The germline gives CDR1 MNHEY, CDR2 SVGAGI. The J segment lost 0 bases and the V segment lost 8 bases, leaving 6 bases of the junction unmatched. The DNA for the CDR3 is TGTGCCAGCCACCTTGGGGGGGCGAACACCGGGGAGCTGTTTTTT. This sequence encodes CASHLGGANTGELFF.

The chain joins TRBV2 to TRBJ1-4; TRBD1 agrees at 8 bases. With V trimmed by 5 bases and J by 7 bases, 9 bases remained unmatched. The germline V gene has CDR1 SNHLY and CDR2 FYNNEI. The length of the CDR3 is 15 residues. The CDR3 nucleotides are TGTGCCAGCAGTTTCGACAGGGGAAACGGTGAAAAACTGTTTTTT. It specifies CASSFDRGNGEKLFF.

The chain recombines TRBV28 with TRBJ2-7, with D possibly matching TRBD2 (5 bases). V lost 5 bases, J lost 6 bases, and 8 bases lay in between. CDR1 MDHEN and CDR2 SYDVKM come from the germline V gene. The CDR3 is 11 residues long. The CDR3 region is CASSQEAEQYF. The CDR3 region has the DNA TGTGCCAGCAGTCAGGAGGCCGAGCAGTACTTC.

The chain links TRBV19 to TRBJ2-3, with 10 bases that match TRBD2. V dropped 6 bases and J dropped 6; count of bases not matched to a gene: 9. The CDR3 covers 15 residues. Germline V gene sequence: CDR1 LNHDA, CDR2 SQIVND (reference sequence). The CDR3 DNA is TGTGCCAGTAGGGGAAAGCGGGGGGGCCGGGATACGCAGTATTTT. Its translation: CASRGKRGGRDTQYF.

The chain employs TRBV30 and TRBJ1-1; the D gene is possibly TRBD1 (6 bases). Germline V gene lookup returns CDR1 GTSNPN and CDR2 SVGIG (reference sequence). The CDR3 sequence is 13 residues long. The V gene lost 5 bases and the J gene lost 1 base, with 11 bases spanning the gap. CDR3 bases: TGTGCCTGGGAGAGGACAGCGAACACTGAAGCTTTCTTT. This translates into CAWERTANTEAFF. Based on the CDR3 plus reference TRBV30 and TRBJ1-1, the full variable domain is SQTIHQWPATLVQPVGSPLSLECTVEGTSNPNLYWYRQAAGRGLQLLFYSVGIGQISSEVPQNLSASRPQDRQFILSSKKLLLSDSGFYLCAWERTANTEAFFGQGTRLTVV.

This chain uses TRBV20-1 with TRBJ2-2, with D unresolved. Trimming removed 3 bases from V and 6 bases from J, with 5 bases in between. Per the germline V gene, CDR1 is DFQATT and CDR2 is SNEGSKA (reference sequence). The CDR3 covers 11 residues. CDR3 residues: CSASSPGELFF. The CDR3 DNA reads as TGCAGTGCTAGTTCCCCCGGGGAGCTGTTTTTT.

The chain joins TRBV5-1 to TRBJ2-5, with TRBD2 identical over 7 bases. The J segment lost 3 bases and the V segment lost 0 bases, leaving 8 bases of the junction unmatched. This CDR3 has 16 residues. CDR1 and CDR2 from the germline V gene are SGHRS and YFSETQ. This chain's CDR3 is CASSLGVAGTKETQYF. The CDR3 region has the DNA TGCGCCAGCAGCTTGGGCGTAGCGGGTACAAAAGAGACCCAGTACTTC.

The V and J genes are TRBV28 and TRBJ1-2; no definite D call. The germline CDR1 and CDR2 sequences are MDHEN and SYDVKM. The V and J ends lost 10 bases and 4 bases respectively, with 13 bases between them. This CDR3 has 12 amino acids. The CDR3 DNA is TGTGCCACCCCGGGGTTTTTCTATGGCTACACCTTC. As protein: CATPGFFYGYTF.

V and J are TRBV7-2 and TRBJ2-7, with D unclear. Deletions cut 3 bases from V and 0 bases from J, with 3 bases between. This CDR3 contains 12 residues. Germline V gene data show CDR1 as SGHTA and CDR2 as FQGNSA. CDR3 coding DNA: TGTGCCAGCAGCTTTGACTCCTACGAGCAGTACTTC. Translating it yields CASSFDSYEQYF. The full variable domain, in which reference TRBV7-2 and TRBJ2-7 provide the parts outside the CDR3, is GAGVSQSPSNKVTEKGKDVELRCDPISGHTALYWYRQSLGQGLEFLIYFQGNSAPDKSGLPSDRFSAERTGGSVSTLTIQRTQQEDSAVYLCASSFDSYEQYFGPGTRLTVT.

The CDR3 spells CASSADQFYGYTF. The CDR3 region has the DNA TGCGCCAGCAGCGCCGACCAATTCTATGGCTACACCTTC. The chain employs TRBV5-1 and TRBJ1-2, with D uncertain. The CDR3 is made up of 13 amino acids. Germline lookup yields CDR1 SGHRS and CDR2 YFSETQ. V lost 4 bases, J lost 4 bases, and 11 bases lay in between.

The chain has TRBV20-1 and TRBJ2-1; TRBD2 matches 11 bases. The J segment lost 6 bases and the V segment lost 6 bases, leaving 13 bases of the junction unmatched. The CDR3 sequence is 16 residues long. Germline CDR1 is DFQATT and CDR2 is SNEGSKA (reference sequence). The CDR3 DNA is TGCAGTGCCCCGGGCGGTAGCGGGAGGGGGGGCAATGAGCAGTTCTTC. It yields the protein CSAPGGSGRGGNEQFF.

This clonotype was seen once. This chain uses TRBV27 with TRBJ1-1; tentative D call: TRBD1 (5 bases). CDR1 and CDR2 from the germline V gene are MNHEY and SMNVEV (reference sequence). This CDR3 is built from 14 residues. Trimming took off 6 bases at V and 5 bases at J, with 16 bases between the two ends. This CDR3 is CASSSKSGQTEAFF. The CDR3 DNA reads TGTGCCAGCAGCTCAAAGTCAGGGCAAACTGAAGCTTTCTTT.

In DNA, the CDR3 is TGTGCCAGCAGTCCAGGGACAGGACTAAAACTGTTTTTT. It yields the protein CASSPGTGLKLFF. This sequence joins TRBV12-3 or TRBV12-4 and TRBJ1-4, with 8 bases that match TRBD1. The CDR3 runs to 13 residues. With 5 bases clipped from V and 10 bases from J, the junction kept 6 bases outside the gene matches.

The chain has TRBV15 and TRBJ1-2, with a tentative D call TRBD1 (6 bases). The CDR3 runs to 14 residues. V lost 5 bases, J lost 0 bases, and 10 bases lay in between. Per germline, CDR1 LNHNV and CDR2 YYDKDF (reference sequence). DNA for the CDR3: TGTGCCACCAGCGCCCGGGACACTAACTATGGCTACACCTTC. This gives the protein CATSARDTNYGYTF.

The chain links TRBV28 to TRBJ2-7; D is uncertain. CDR3 length: 15 amino acids. CDR1 is MDHEN, CDR2 SYDVKM, per germline. V was pared by 4 bases and J by 1 base, with 14 bases between. The CDR3 DNA follows: TGTGCCAGCAGTTCAGGTTCCCTCCGGTCCTACGAGCAGTACTTC. Residues: CASSSGSLRSYEQYF.

The gene calls are TRBV5-4 and TRBJ2-7, with D unclear. The germline V gene has CDR1 SGHNT and CDR2 YYREEE (reference sequence). CDR3 length equals 14 residues. With 0 bases removed from V and 5 bases from J, the gap between germline ends came to 12 bases. CDR3 protein: CASSLGPVSDEQYF. The CDR3 DNA sequence: TGTGCCAGCAGCTTGGGCCCCGTCAGCGACGAGCAGTACTTC.

The genes are TRBV10-3 and TRBJ2-5; possible D gene TRBD2, 5 bases. Trimming pared 10 bases from V and 7 bases from J, leaving 22 bases between. The germline V gene encodes CDR1 ENHRY and CDR2 SYGVKD. The CDR3 extends over 14 amino acids. For the CDR3, the DNA is TGTGCCACCAAGAAGACGGGGAGTAGTGGGACCCAGTACTTC. It translates to CATKKTGSSGTQYF.

J is TRBJ1-2 and V is TRBV10-2; D call uncertain. Germline V gene data show CDR1 as WSHSY and CDR2 as SAAADI. The CDR3 consists of 12 residues. Trimming shortened V by 2 bases and J by 7 bases, and 8 bases separated the two germline ends. The DNA for the CDR3 is TGCGCCAGCAGTGAGAGGTCTGGTGGCTACACCTTC. This gives the protein CASSERSGGYTF.

The chain combines TRBV5-1 with TRBJ1-2; possible D gene TRBD1, 5 bases. In germline, CDR1 is SGHRS, CDR2 YFSETQ. The V gene lost 1 base and the J gene lost 4 bases, with 14 bases spanning the gap. The CDR3 sequence is 15 residues long. CDR3 DNA sequence: TGCGCCAGCAGCTTGCACACAGGAAACGCCTATGGCTACACCTTC. Translation gives CASSLHTGNAYGYTF. Using reference TRBV5-1 and TRBJ1-2 for the parts outside the CDR3, the full variable domain is KAGVTQTPRYLIKTRGQQVTLSCSPISGHRSVSWYQQTPGQGLQFLFEYFSETQRNKGNFPGRFSGRQFSNSRSEMNVSTLELGDSALYLCASSLHTGNAYGYTFGSGTRLTVV.

This chain joins TRBV6-9 and TRBJ2-5; 7 positions agree with TRBD1. Germline CDR1 is MNHGY and CDR2 is SVAAGI. V lost 2 bases, J lost 1 base, and 7 bases stayed unmatched. CDR3 length: 16 residues. The CDR3: CASSYSDRTGQETQYF. The CDR3 nucleotides read TGTGCCAGCAGTTATAGCGATCGGACAGGCCAAGAGACCCAGTACTTC.

The rearrangement joins TRBV5-1 to TRBJ2-2, with TRBD2 matching over 7 bases. V dropped 4 bases and J dropped 4; count of bases not matched to a gene: 7. The germline CDR1 and CDR2 sequences are SGHRS and YFSETQ. The CDR3 length is 15 residues. The CDR3 DNA reads as TGCGCCAGCAGCCCCGGGACTACACTCACCGGGGAGCTGTTTTTT. Protein sequence: CASSPGTTLTGELFF.